This TCR beta chain comes out of a study of T cells in Graves' hyperthyroidism and ophthalmopathy. TCR beta CDR3 regions were amplified from RNA transcripts. The HTBI primer set drove a first-round RT-PCR of the TCR CDR3. One entry per CDR3 protein, called by TCRdb with MiXCR from the multiplex PCR reads. The sample has about 840,000 distinct CDR3 sequences, 35% to 40% seen once. Germline V CDR1 and CDR2: SGHVS, FNYEAQ. Trimming took 1 base from V and 5 from J, leaving 17 bases between them. The CDR3 extends over 16 amino acids. The TCR originated in a man between 18 and 35 years old with Graves' hyperthyroidism. Material: blood. The chain recombines TRBV7-6 with TRBJ1-1, with D maybe TRBD1 (5 bases). The CDR3: CASSLGFVPGWTEAFF. DNA of the CDR3: TGTGCCAGCAGCTTAGGGTTTGTACCAGGGTGGACTGAAGCTTTCTTT.